One and the same sample provided the 2 T cell receptor beta chains below, sequenced in a study of shared clonotypes between healthy human individuals. The method was immunoSEQ multiplex PCR; TCRdb's version includes in-frame clones alone and lacks a portion of them. The repertoire holds roughly 760,000 clones, with under 80% as singletons. Sequencing was carried out using memory CD4+ T cells sorted from blood. The subset denotes: CD45RA-negative fraction. The receptors derive from a woman aged 25-40 years in good health.

With regard to this clone: Other DNA sequences in the same sample also yield this CDR3. The rearrangement joins TRBV14 to TRBJ1-1, with a weak D call TRBD1 (5 bases). This CDR3 is built from 13 residues. Deletions cut 2 bases from V and 5 bases from J, with 9 bases between. Germline values: CDR1 SGHDN, CDR2 FVKESK. CDR3 sequence: CASSQQGDTEAFF. The CDR3 region has the DNA TGTGCCAGCAGCCAACAGGGAGATACTGAAGCTTTCTTT.

This clone was seen only once. The chain employs TRBV11-2 and TRBJ1-1; a weak D match, TRBD1 (6 bases). CDR3 size: 13 residues. CDR1 is SGHAT and CDR2 is FQNNGV in the germline V gene. Trimming stripped 6 bases from V and 5 bases from J, with 13 bases between. The chain's CDR3 is CASSPQGRTEAFF. DNA for the CDR3: TGTGCCAGCAGTCCTCAGGGGAGGACTGAAGCTTTCTTT.